Listed below are T cell receptor beta chains from one sample, sequenced in a study of T cells in Graves' hyperthyroidism and ophthalmopathy. TCRdb reprocessed the multiplex PCR reads with MiXCR, giving one entry per CDR3 protein. The data contain approximately 590,000 distinct CDR3 sequences, under 60% of them singletons. Sequencing used peripheral blood or thyroid tissue (not recorded which). These receptors came from a woman under 30 with Graves' hyperthyroidism. CDR3s include the opening cysteine and the closing phenylalanine or tryptophan. A D gene is named only where the DNA matches it firmly. Not all rows give a size; the values are once, few, many and, for expanded clones, a class.

>TRBJ1-1|13|-|TRBV25-1|-
CASSERDELEAFF
TGTGCCAGCAGTGAGCGGGACGAACTCGAAGCTTTCTTT
>TRBJ2-7|14|few|TRBV5-6|-
CASSSTGTTYEQYF
TGTGCCAGCAGCTCCACAGGTACCACCTACGAGCAGTACTTC
>TRBJ1-2|12|-|TRBV7-9|TRBD1
CASSTDRGGYTF
TGTGCCAGCAGTACTGACAGGGGAGGCTACACCTTC
>TRBJ2-7|14|-|TRBV7-9|-
CASSHTGETDEQYF
TGCGCCAGCAGCCACACGGGAGAGACGGACGAGCAGTACTTC
>TRBJ2-7|14|few|TRBV9|TRBD2
CASSLSGLAYEQYF
TGTGCCAGCAGTTTAAGTGGACTAGCGTACGAGCAGTACTTC
>TRBJ1-2|15|few|TRBV24-1|TRBD1
CATSESGTGDYGYTF
TGTGCCACCAGTGAGTCCGGGACAGGGGACTATGGCTACACCTTC
>TRBJ2-7|14|-|TRBV11-2|TRBD2
CASSGGVLDYEQYF
TGTGCCAGCAGTGGGGGGGTCCTGGATTACGAGCAGTACTTC
>TRBJ1-2|14|many|TRBV7-8|-
CASSPGTHNFGYTF
TGTGCCAGCAGCCCGGGGACACACAACTTTGGCTACACCTTC
>TRBJ2-5|13|-|TRBV7-2|-
CASSLPRRETQYF
TGTGCCAGCAGCCTCCCCAGAAGGGAGACCCAGTACTTC
>TRBJ2-7|13|-|TRBV7-2|-
CASSGFAPGEQYF
TGTGCCAGCAGCGGATTTGCTCCAGGCGAGCAGTACTTC
>TRBJ1-4|14|-|TRBV7-9|TRBD1
CASRSQGNSEKLFF
TGTGCCAGCAGGTCACAGGGGAATTCTGAAAAACTGTTTTTT
>TRBJ1-5|13|-|TRBV20-1|-
CSAADRGDQPQHF
TGCAGTGCTGCGGACAGAGGAGATCAGCCCCAGCATTTT
>TRBJ2-7|14|few|TRBV10-3|-
CASSADPAAYEQYF
TGTGCCAGCAGTGCGGACCCAGCGGCCTACGAGCAGTACTTC
>TRBJ1-1|13|few|TRBV20-1|-
CSARAQVNTEAFF
TGCAGTGCTAGAGCACAGGTTAACACTGAAGCTTTCTTT
>TRBJ1-1|13|few|TRBV18|TRBD1
CASSGQVNTEAFF
TGTGCCAGCTCAGGACAGGTGAACACTGAAGCTTTCTTT
>TRBJ1-5|15|many|TRBV15|TRBD1
CATSQSGQGAQPQHF
TGTGCCACCAGCCAGAGCGGGCAGGGGGCTCAGCCCCAGCATTTT
>TRBJ1-4|14|-|TRBV20-1|-
CSARGPRTNEKLFF
TGCAGTGCTAGGGGGCCTCGAACTAATGAAAAACTGTTTTTT
>TRBJ2-2|14|few|TRBV7-3|-
CASSLTSNTGELFF
TGTGCCAGCAGCTTAACTTCGAACACCGGGGAGCTGTTTTTT
>TRBJ1-1|14|-|TRBV15|-
CATSRGLTDTEAFF
TGTGCCACCAGCAGAGGTTTAACGGACACTGAAGCTTTCTTT
>TRBJ1-3|16|once|TRBV10-3|-
CAISSQGTVSGNTIYF
TGTGCCATCAGCAGCCAGGGAACCGTCTCTGGAAACACCATATATTTT
>TRBJ2-5|15|many|TRBV7-2|TRBD2
CASSEGLAGAETQYF
TGTGCCAGCAGCGAGGGACTAGCGGGAGCAGAGACCCAGTACTTC